Below are 21 T cell receptor beta chains sequenced from a single sample in a study of blood T cell repertoires in COVID-19. The method was immunoSEQ multiplex PCR; TCRdb's version includes in-frame clones alone and lacks a portion of them. The table records roughly 100,000 clones, 70% to 90% of them present only once. Sample: peripheral blood. The receptor set was obtained from a man between 45 and 60 years old with COVID-19, enrolled during active disease.

Worth noting for this clone: One end of the junction fails to match germline, which may point to a read error. The V and J genes are TRBV18 and TRBJ1-1; D uncertain. The CDR3 spans 11 residues. Germline values: CDR1 KGHSH, CDR2 LQKENI. CDR3: CASSPQQTTVF. The CDR3 nucleotides read TGTGCCAGCTCACCCCAACAGACGACCGTCTTT.

The chain is built from TRBV7-9 and TRBJ1-6, with 8 bases fitting TRBD1. CDR1 and CDR2 (germline): SEHNR, FQNEAQ (reference sequence). Trimming removed 6 bases from V and 2 bases from J; junction bases left unmatched: 3. This CDR3 spans 15 amino acids. This CDR3 reads CASSGQGTYNSPLHF. As DNA, the CDR3 is TGTGCCAGCAGTGGACAGGGAACCTATAATTCACCCCTCCACTTT.

V gene TRBV11-2 combines with J gene TRBJ1-2; D ambiguous. CDR1 is SGHAT and CDR2 is FQNNGV in the germline V gene. This CDR3 has 13 amino acids. V was clipped by 5 bases and J by 4 bases, with 11 bases between them. The CDR3 protein is CASSPGHFYGYTF. The CDR3 coding sequence is TGTGCCAGCAGCCCAGGCCACTTCTATGGCTACACCTTC.

The CDR3 is CASSQDWGQGHEQYF. The CDR3 coding sequence is TGCGCCAGCAGCCAAGACTGGGGACAGGGTCACGAGCAGTACTTC. The chain employs TRBV4-1 and TRBJ2-7; 9 nucleotides align to TRBD1. This CDR3 is 15 amino acids long. Germline-derived CDR1 and CDR2 are MGHRA and YSYEKL. J gave up 5 bases and V 0 bases, and 5 bases lay outside the gene matches.

This CDR3 is CASSLPLKTASYNSPLHF. The CDR3 DNA reads as TGTGCCAGCAGCTTACCCCTGAAGACAGCCTCCTATAATTCACCCCTCCACTTT. The chain links TRBV7-8 to TRBJ1-6, with a possible D match to TRBD1 (5 bases). The ends were cut back, 2 bases at V and 0 bases at J, with 14 bases in the middle. This CDR3 has 18 amino acids. The germline V gene has CDR1 SGHVS and CDR2 FQNEAQ. Filled out from reference TRBV7-8 and TRBJ1-6, the complete variable domain reads GAGVSQSPRYKVAKRGQDVALRCDPISGHVSLFWYQQALGQGPEFLTYFQNEAQLDKSGLPSDRFFAERPEGSVSTLKIQRTQQEDSAVYLCASSLPLKTASYNSPLHFGNGTRLTVT.

V gene TRBV11-2 combines with J gene TRBJ2-1, with D possibly TRBD1 on 6 matching bases. The V end lost 4 bases, the J end lost 4 bases, and 17 bases lay between the germline ends. The CDR3 has 16 residues. In germline, CDR1 is SGHAT, CDR2 FQNNGV. For the CDR3, the DNA is TGTGCCAGCAGCTCCTTCAGGGGATACGGGTACAATGAGCAGTTCTTC. It yields the protein CASSSFRGYGYNEQFF.

The genes are TRBV2 and TRBJ2-7; maybe TRBD1 (5 bases). V was clipped by 6 bases and J by 3 bases, with 15 bases between them. The CDR3 sequence is 14 residues long. Germline-derived CDR1 and CDR2 are SNHLY and FYNNEI. CDR3 DNA sequence: TGTGCCAGCAGCTCCGACAGCTACTTCTACGAGCAGTACTTC. It yields the protein CASSSDSYFYEQYF. The variable domain in full, with the rest retrieved from reference TRBV2 and TRBJ2-7, is EPEVTQTPSHQVTQMGQEVILRCVPISNHLYFYWYRQILGQKVEFLVSFYNNEISEKSEIFDDQFSVERPDGSNFTLKIRSTKLEDSAMYFCASSSDSYFYEQYFGPGTRLTVT.

The chain employs TRBV18 and TRBJ1-5; TRBD1 matches at 10 bases. The germline CDR1 and CDR2 sequences are KGHSH and LQKENI. The CDR3 spans 15 residues. Trimming cost V 2 bases and J 2 bases; bases outside gene matches: 0. The CDR3 loop reads CASSPGTGGNQPQHF. As DNA, the CDR3 is TGTGCCAGCTCACCAGGGACAGGGGGCAATCAGCCCCAGCATTTT.

The table lists this clone with a few counts. The J gene is TRBJ2-7, the V gene TRBV4-2; TRBD1 matches 8 bases. The CDR3 spans 14 residues. The V gene's germline CDR1 is LGHNA and CDR2 YNFKEQ. V trimming: 0 bases; J trimming: 6 bases; junction bases outside the gene matches: 4. In nucleotides, the CDR3 is TGTGCCAGCAGCCAAGATGGACAGGGCGGCGAGCAGTACTTC. Residues: CASSQDGQGGEQYF.

The CDR3 bases are TGTGCCAGCATGAAGAGGACTGGAACAACTGAAGCTTTCTTT. Translated: CASMKRTGTTEAFF. This rearrangement joins TRBV2 to TRBJ1-1; D is uncertain. Trimming stripped 7 bases from V and 5 bases from J, with 17 bases between. Germline CDR1 and CDR2: SNHLY and FYNNEI. This CDR3 contains 14 residues. Based on the CDR3 plus reference TRBV2 and TRBJ1-1, the full variable domain is EPEVTQTPSHQVTQMGQEVILRCVPISNHLYFYWYRQILGQKVEFLVSFYNNEISEKSEIFDDQFSVERPDGSNFTLKIRSTKLEDSAMYFCASMKRTGTTEAFFGQGTRLTVV.

V gene TRBV19 combines with J gene TRBJ1-5; weak D call: TRBD1 (6 bases). This CDR3 is 15 amino acids long. Between the trimmed V and J ends, which lost 9 bases and 4 bases, there was a span of 19 bases. Germline lookup yields CDR1 LNHDA and CDR2 SQIVND (reference sequence). The CDR3 spells CASRGQELGNQPQHF. CDR3 DNA: TGTGCCAGCAGGGGTCAGGAATTGGGAAATCAGCCCCAGCATTTT.

The chain recombines TRBV5-8 with TRBJ1-5, with D possibly matching TRBD1 (5 bases). V lost 4 bases to trimming and J lost 5 bases, with 13 bases between them. The CDR3 extends over 14 amino acids. Germline lookup yields CDR1 SGHTS and CDR2 YDEGEE. DNA of the CDR3: TGTGCCAGCAGCCGTCGGACAATCTATCAGCCCCAGCATTTT. Its translation is CASSRRTIYQPQHF.

The chain recombines TRBV4-2 with TRBJ2-3, with 11 bases matching TRBD2. V trimming: 4 bases; J trimming: 5 bases; junction bases outside the gene matches: 5. Germline-derived CDR1 and CDR2 are LGHNA and YNFKEQ. This CDR3 contains 15 residues. The CDR3 region is CASSRQLAGEDTQYF. The CDR3 DNA reads TGTGCCAGCAGCCGACAACTAGCGGGAGAAGATACGCAGTATTTT.

This clone appeared a single time. The V and J genes are TRBV19 and TRBJ2-5, with D perhaps TRBD2 (5 bases). Germline V gives CDR1 LNHDA, CDR2 SQIVND (reference sequence). The CDR3 length is 14 residues. Between the trimmed V and J ends, which lost 5 bases and 6 bases, there was a span of 16 bases. The CDR3, as DNA: TGTGCCAGTAGTCGTGGGAGTGAAGAAAAGACCCAGTACTTC. It encodes CASSRGSEEKTQYF.

The sample holds a few counts of this clone. V and J are TRBV18 and TRBJ1-1, with D tentatively TRBD1 (5 bases). The V gene lost 0 bases and the J gene lost 5 bases, with 19 bases spanning the gap. Looked up from germline, CDR1 is KGHSH and CDR2 is LQKENI. The CDR3 has 17 residues. CDR3 bases: TGTGCCAGCTCACCACCTGTCGTGGGAGGGGAGGAGACTGAAGCTTTCTTT. Translation gives CASSPPVVGGEETEAFF.

The J gene is TRBJ1-3, the V gene TRBV4-2, with a possible D match to TRBD1 (5 bases). The germline V gene has CDR1 LGHNA and CDR2 YNFKEQ. The CDR3 sequence is 16 residues long. V was shortened by 4 bases and J by 3 bases, with 16 bases between the two germline ends. In nucleotides, the CDR3 is TGTGCCAGCAGCCCACGGGGGGGGGTTGGTGGAAACACCATATATTTT. Protein product: CASSPRGGVGGNTIYF.

The chain links TRBV2 to TRBJ1-4, with 8 positions matching TRBD1. Trimming took 4 bases from V and 3 from J; bases not matched to a gene: 7. Per germline, CDR1 SNHLY and CDR2 FYNNEI. This CDR3 region has 16 residues. For the CDR3, the DNA is TGTGCCAGCAGTGGACGGACAGGGTGGGCTAATGAAAAACTGTTTTTT. It encodes CASSGRTGWANEKLFF.

J is TRBJ1-5 and V is TRBV12-3 or TRBV12-4; D is unresolved. The V end lost 5 bases, the J end lost 13 bases, and 18 bases lay between the germline ends. The CDR3 has 13 residues. DNA for the CDR3: TGTGCCAGCAGTCCGAATGCGCTGGCAGGTCAGCATTTT. Amino acid sequence: CASSPNALAGQHF.

The chain uses TRBV18 and TRBJ1-3, with D hard to call. Deletions cut 3 bases from V and 0 bases from J, with 18 bases between. The CDR3 is 18 residues long. Germline V gene data show CDR1 as KGHSH and CDR2 as LQKENI. The CDR3 sequence: CASSPVSIELLSGNTIYF. CDR3 nucleotides: TGTGCCAGCTCACCCGTTAGCATAGAGCTACTCTCTGGAAACACCATATATTTT.

CDR3 sequence reads: CASSHSSYEQYF. CDR3 nucleotides: TGTGCCAGCAGCCATAGCTCCTACGAGCAGTACTTC. This chain links TRBV6-2 or TRBV6-3 with TRBJ2-7; D uncertain. Germline V gene sequence: CDR1 MNHEY, CDR2 SVGEGT. The CDR3 sequence is 12 residues long. The ends were cut back, 6 bases at V and 0 bases at J, with 6 bases in the middle.

This clone has a handful of counts. The CDR3: CASSVLRGSYNEQFF. The CDR3 bases are TGTGCCAGCAGCGTACTGAGGGGGTCCTACAATGAGCAGTTCTTC. The chain has TRBV9 and TRBJ2-1, with TRBD1 as a possible D gene (6 bases). The CDR3 extends over 15 amino acids. Trimming removed 1 base from V and 1 base from J, with 9 bases in between. In germline, CDR1 is SGDLS, CDR2 YYNGEE.